This entry lists 3 T cell receptor beta chains sequenced from one sample in a study of identical twins. Each CDR3 protein gets one entry after TCRdb re-called the 5' RACE reads with MiXCR. The table records about 900,000 distinct CDR3 sequences, approximately 13% of them present only once. These data also formed part of another study, on yellow fever vaccine responses in identical twins.

The sample consisted of PBMCs. Receptor source: a woman aged 18-35 years in good health.

In regard to this clonotype: The junction shows a germline mismatch at one end, possibly a read error. The rearrangement joins TRBV6-1 to TRBJ1-2; D not certain. Germline values: CDR1 MNHNS, CDR2 SASEGT. This CDR3 contains 11 residues. The CDR3 nucleotides are TGTGCCAGCAGTGAAGCGCTTCGGCAAAGCTTC. Protein product: CASSEALRQSF.

The rearrangement joins TRBV4-1 to TRBJ2-5, with D possibly matching TRBD1 (5 bases). This CDR3 region has 14 residues. Trimming cost V 2 bases and J 1 base, with 8 bases left between them. Germline CDR1 reads MGHRA; CDR2 reads YSYEKL. The CDR3 reads CASSQWGSQETQYF. DNA for the CDR3: TGCGCCAGCAGCCAATGGGGCTCCCAAGAGACCCAGTACTTC.

The chain links TRBV6-1 to TRBJ2-7, with 9 bases fitting TRBD2. The CDR3 runs 14 residues. After removal of 6 bases from V and 0 bases from J, the junction contained 3 bases not matched to a gene. Germline V gene lookup returns CDR1 MNHNS and CDR2 SASEGT. The CDR3 bases are TGTGCCAGCAGGTCTAGCGGGGCCTCCTACGAGCAGTACTTC. Translation gives CASRSSGASYEQYF.